This T cell receptor (beta chain) came from a study of shared clonotypes between healthy human individuals. The method was immunoSEQ multiplex PCR; TCRdb's version includes in-frame clones alone and lacks a portion of them. The sample contains approximately 2.3 million clones, about 92% of which appear only once. Findings and limits, study-wide: Researchers sampled only blood; tissue repertoires likely differ. Relative to their counterparts shared across all four donors, non-shared clonotypes exhibited diminished generation probabilities.

Note on this clone: Its antigen is still unknown.

All donors were Caucasian adults living in Nashville, Tennessee. The V segment lost 0 bases and the J segment 4 bases; nucleotides outside the gene matches: 2. This CDR3 region has 15 residues. CDR1 and CDR2 from the germline V gene are SGHTS and YDEGEE. Input material: naive CD4+ T cells from PBMCs. The subset is: CD45RA+ positively selected. This TCR derives from a man aged 18 to 35 in good health. Some clones in this sample may be carry-over from other donors' samples. J is TRBJ1-5 and V is TRBV5-8; 9 nucleotides line up with TRBD1. DNA of the CDR3: TGTGCCAGCAGCTTGGGGGACAGGGTTAATCAGCCCCAGCATTTT. Protein sequence: CASSLGDRVNQPQHF.